Reported below is one T cell receptor beta chain. Germline CDR1 and CDR2: SGHKS and YYEKEE (reference sequence). Trimming removed 2 bases at V and 1 base at J, with 9 bases between. This CDR3 has 15 residues. Unique molecular identifiers were used in preparing the TCRbeta library. TCRdb ran MiXCR on the PCR reads and lists one entry per CDR3 protein. The sample has approximately 800,000 distinct CDR3 sequences, 15% to 20% seen once. The data are from a study of T-cell reconstitution after alpha-beta-depleted transplantation in children. The chain is built from TRBV5-5 and TRBJ2-2; possibly TRBD2 for D (5 bases). This receptor was taken from a male patient younger than 18 who had a stem cell transplant for acute lymphoblastic leukemia, so the T cells may come from the graft donor. The sample in question was PBMCs, mostly from graft donor cells, obtained 360 days after TCRalphabeta/CD19-depleted stem cell transplant. The CDR3 protein is CASSLLGRNTGELFF. DNA for the CDR3: TGTGCCAGCAGCTTACTAGGACGGAACACCGGGGAGCTGTTTTTT.